This T cell receptor beta chain stems from a study of blood T cell repertoires in COVID-19. Sequenced by immunoSEQ multiplex PCR; TCRdb stores in-frame clones only, minus some. Of about 160,000 clones listed, about nine tenths are singletons. With 2 bases removed from V and 6 bases from J, the gap between germline ends came to 14 bases. CDR1 is MNHEY, CDR2 SMNVEV, per germline (reference sequence). The CDR3 length is 15 residues. The chain has TRBV27 and TRBJ1-5; D is perhaps TRBD1 (6 bases). Sequencing was done on a sample of PBMCs or T cells enriched from blood (not recorded which). The clonotype was recovered from a woman in her thirties or forties who had been exposed to COVID-19. The CDR3: CASSLIWTVAQPQHF. Here the CDR3 DNA reads TGTGCCAGCAGTTTAATCTGGACAGTCGCTCAGCCCCAGCATTTT.